Following are 24 T cell receptor beta chains from one sample sequenced in a study of beta chain features in type 1 diabetes. Study conclusions and caveats: Significant though moderate, a shortening of TCRB CDR3s appeared in all four CD4+ subsets of Type 1 diabetes patients.

What was sequenced were expressed TCRB transcripts, since all of the isolated RNA had been reverse transcribed. Assay: immunoSEQ multiplex PCR; the TCRdb copy retains only in-frame clones and omits some. The data hold some 350,000 clones, with around 10% observed a single time. These receptors' antigens are unknown. Input material: central memory CD4+ T cells from blood. These receptors all come from a man aged 25-40 years with type 1 diabetes.

This clone appeared many times. The CDR3 nucleotides read TGTGCCAGCAGTCTTTCTTCAGGGGTAAATCAGCCCCAGCATTTT. Translating it yields CASSLSSGVNQPQHF. This chain connects TRBV28 to TRBJ1-5, with D maybe TRBD1 (6 bases). V was shortened by 5 bases and J by 4 bases, with 15 bases between the two germline ends. In germline, CDR1 is MDHEN, CDR2 SYDVKM. The CDR3 covers 15 residues.

The V gene is TRBV29-1, the J gene TRBJ2-2, with D possibly TRBD1 on 6 matching bases. CDR3 length: 15 residues. Trimming took off 7 bases at V and 0 bases at J, with 15 bases between the two ends. The germline V gene encodes CDR1 SQVTM and CDR2 ANQGSEA. The CDR3 DNA reads as TGCAGCGGCTCAACAGGGACCCCGAACACCGGGGAGCTGTTTTTT. This encodes CSGSTGTPNTGELFF.

The rearrangement links TRBV6-1 to TRBJ2-1; no clear D gene. This CDR3 is 12 amino acids long. In germline, CDR1 is MNHNS, CDR2 SASEGT. V was shortened by 3 bases and J by 15 bases, with 15 bases between the two germline ends. CDR3 sequence (DNA): TGTGCCAGCAGTGATGGCTACAAATCTTGGTTCTTC. Protein: CASSDGYKSWFF.

This chain links TRBV6-1 with TRBJ1-2; a weak D match, TRBD1 (5 bases). Trimming cost V 6 bases and J 4 bases, with 18 bases left between them. This CDR3 is 15 amino acids long. CDR1 and CDR2 (germline): MNHNS, SASEGT. In DNA form, the CDR3 reads TGTGCCAGCAGCGACTTCACCATCGGGGGCTATGGCTACACCTTC. Its translation: CASSDFTIGGYGYTF.

J is TRBJ2-1 and V is TRBV28; weak D call: TRBD2 (6 bases). The length of the CDR3 is 15 residues. Germline loops: CDR1 MDHEN, CDR2 SYDVKM. Deletions cut 1 base from V and 5 bases from J, with 12 bases between. CDR3 DNA: TGTGCCAGCAGTTTATACGGGAGCTTGAACAATGAGCAGTTCTTC. This gives the protein CASSLYGSLNNEQFF. The full variable domain, rest sourced from reference TRBV28 and TRBJ2-1, is DVKVTQSSRYLVKRTGEKVFLECVQDMDHENMFWYRQDPGLGLRLIYFSYDVKMKEKGDIPEGYSVSREKKERFSLILESASTNQTSMYLCASSLYGSLNNEQFFGPGTRLTVL.

In its sample, this clone was seen a few times. The rearrangement uses TRBV2 and TRBJ1-2, with TRBD1 matching over 9 bases. Germline trimming cut 7 bases from V and 2 bases from J; bases unmatched to any gene: 5. CDR1 is SNHLY, CDR2 FYNNEI, per germline. This CDR3 is built from 14 residues. CDR3 residues: CASTRQGVNYGYTF. CDR3 sequence (DNA): TGTGCCAGCACTCGACAGGGGGTCAACTATGGCTACACCTTC. The full variable domain, with the rest looked up from reference TRBV2 and TRBJ1-2, is EPEVTQTPSHQVTQMGQEVILRCVPISNHLYFYWYRQILGQKVEFLVSFYNNEISEKSEIFDDQFSVERPDGSNFTLKIRSTKLEDSAMYFCASTRQGVNYGYTFGSGTRLTVV.

This chain connects TRBV30 to TRBJ2-1; tentative D call: TRBD2 (5 bases). CDR1 is GTSNPN and CDR2 is SVGIG in the germline V gene (reference sequence). V was trimmed by 4 bases and J by 12 bases, leaving 16 bases between them. This CDR3 has 12 amino acids. DNA for the CDR3: TGTGCCTGGACGGTCAGCGGTGTTGGGCAGTTCTTC. Its translation: CAWTVSGVGQFF.

The V call is TRBV27, the J call TRBJ2-1; 7 positions agree with TRBD2. The CDR3 runs 18 residues. Germline CDR1 reads MNHEY; CDR2 reads SMNVEV (reference sequence). V was pared by 0 bases and J by 0 bases, with 8 bases of the junction left unmatched. The CDR3 loop is CASSLSRLADRSYNEQFF. In DNA, the CDR3 is TGTGCCAGCAGTTTATCGCGGCTAGCGGACCGCTCCTACAATGAGCAGTTCTTC.

This clone showed up just a few times. The rearrangement links TRBV15 to TRBJ1-5; 8 nucleotides align to TRBD1. The germline V gene encodes CDR1 LNHNV and CDR2 YYDKDF (reference sequence). The CDR3 totals 17 residues. Trimming removed 3 bases from V and 3 bases from J; junction bases left unmatched: 10. The CDR3 sequence: CATSSTGGPMVNQPQHF. In DNA form, the CDR3 reads TGTGCCACCAGCAGTACAGGGGGACCAATGGTCAATCAGCCCCAGCATTTT. Supplemented by reference TRBV15 and TRBJ1-5, the full variable domain reads DAMVIQNPRYQVTQFGKPVTLSCSQTLNHNVMYWYQQKSSQAPKLLFHYYDKDFNNEADTPDNFQSRRPNTSFCFLDIRSPGLGDTAMYLCATSSTGGPMVNQPQHFGDGTRLSIL.

The J gene is TRBJ1-2, the V gene TRBV28; the match to TRBD1 covers 12 bases. This CDR3 has 16 residues. Germline CDR1 MDHEN, CDR2 SYDVKM. V dropped 3 bases and J dropped 4; count of bases not matched to a gene: 6. In DNA form, the CDR3 reads TGTGCCAGCAGTTTGCCGGGACAGGGGGCGATCTATGGCTACACCTTC. Amino acids: CASSLPGQGAIYGYTF.

The chain links TRBV4-1 to TRBJ2-1, with D perhaps TRBD1 or TRBD2 (6 bases each). Germline loops: CDR1 MGHRA, CDR2 YSYEKL. V was clipped by 0 bases and J by 0 bases, with 15 bases between them. CDR3 length equals 18 residues. The CDR3 loop reads CASSQDRGAFLSYNEQFF. The CDR3, as DNA: TGCGCCAGCAGCCAAGATAGGGGGGCCTTTCTCTCCTACAATGAGCAGTTCTTC.

The gene calls are TRBV28 and TRBJ1-6; no definite D call. The V gene lost 1 base and the J gene lost 7 bases, with 8 bases spanning the gap. CDR1 is MDHEN and CDR2 is SYDVKM in the germline V gene. The CDR3 totals 14 residues. In DNA form, the CDR3 reads TGTGCCAGCAGTTTATCCCCTCAGAATTCACCCCTCCACTTT. Protein product: CASSLSPQNSPLHF.

This clone was seen only a few times. The V call is TRBV2, the J call TRBJ2-5; D not certain. Trimming stripped 0 bases from V and 0 bases from J, with 5 bases between. The CDR3 length is 14 residues. Per the germline V gene, CDR1 is SNHLY and CDR2 is FYNNEI. The CDR3 DNA reads as TGTGCCAGCAGTGAAGCTAGCTACCAAGAGACCCAGTACTTC. Translated: CASSEASYQETQYF. The full variable domain, in which reference TRBV2 and TRBJ2-5 provide the parts outside the CDR3, is EPEVTQTPSHQVTQMGQEVILRCVPISNHLYFYWYRQILGQKVEFLVSFYNNEISEKSEIFDDQFSVERPDGSNFTLKIRSTKLEDSAMYFCASSEASYQETQYFGPGTRLLVL.

This clone appeared a few times. The V and J genes are TRBV29-1 and TRBJ1-2; no definite D call. Between the trimmed V and J ends, which lost 6 bases and 5 bases, there was a span of 16 bases. This CDR3 is built from 13 residues. Germline CDR1 is SQVTM and CDR2 is ANQGSEA. Here the CDR3 DNA reads TGCAGCGTGGGCGACGGGGTTGCTTATGGCTACACCTTC. This gives the protein CSVGDGVAYGYTF.

The table lists this clone with a few counts. The V gene is TRBV6-5, the J gene TRBJ1-5; a possible D gene is TRBD1 (6 bases). The germline gives CDR1 MNHEY, CDR2 SVGAGI. The CDR3 sequence is 12 residues long. V gave up 8 bases and J gave up 7 bases, with 12 bases separating them. Here the CDR3 DNA reads TGTGCCAGCGGTTTAGGGGGACAGCCCCAGCATTTT. Its protein is CASGLGGQPQHF.

In its sample, this clone was seen a few times. The V gene is TRBV29-1, the J gene TRBJ1-1; D unclear. Trimming took 5 bases from V and 1 from J, leaving 5 bases between them. The CDR3 runs to 11 residues. Germline CDR1 and CDR2: SQVTM and ANQGSEA. CDR3 sequence reads: CSVKGNTEAFF. Written as DNA, the CDR3 is TGCAGCGTTAAGGGGAACACTGAAGCTTTCTTT.

This chain joins TRBV2 and TRBJ2-7, with 9 nucleotides matching TRBD1. Trimming at V came to 5 bases and at J to 4 bases, leaving 3 bases not matched to a gene. The germline gives CDR1 SNHLY, CDR2 FYNNEI. CDR3 length equals 13 residues. The CDR3 loop is CASSTTGGYEQYF. The CDR3, as DNA: TGTGCCAGCAGTACGACAGGGGGGTACGAGCAGTACTTC.

In its sample, this clone was seen a few times. The gene calls are TRBV6-5 and TRBJ2-7; 10 nucleotides agree with TRBD1. Per the germline V gene, CDR1 is MNHEY and CDR2 is SVGAGI. There are 15 residues in the CDR3. The V gene end was trimmed by 6 bases and the J gene end by 3 bases; junction bases not matched to a gene: 8. For the CDR3, the DNA is TGTGCCAGCAGCCGCAGGGGGGACAGGGGCTACGAGCAGTACTTC. Protein product: CASSRRGDRGYEQYF.

The sample holds a few counts of this clone. This chain uses TRBV5-1 with TRBJ2-5; D is possibly TRBD2 (5 bases). CDR1 and CDR2 from the germline V gene are SGHRS and YFSETQ. The V gene lost 7 bases and the J gene lost 5 bases, with 12 bases spanning the gap. The CDR3 consists of 12 residues. This CDR3 reads CASRERAETQYF. The CDR3 region has the DNA TGCGCCAGCCGGGAAAGGGCGGAGACCCAGTACTTC.

V and J are TRBV4-2 and TRBJ2-7; D call uncertain. Trimming removed 5 bases at V and 2 bases at J, with 16 bases between. Germline V gives CDR1 LGHNA, CDR2 YNFKEQ. The length of the CDR3 is 15 residues. The CDR3 sequence is CASSLGGTPAYEQYF. CDR3 DNA sequence: TGTGCCAGCAGCTTGGGTGGAACGCCAGCCTACGAGCAGTACTTC.

This clone was picked up many times. V is TRBV5-1 and J is TRBJ2-1; no clear D. Trimming took 4 bases from V and 3 from J, leaving 8 bases between them. The CDR3 runs to 13 residues. In germline, CDR1 is SGHRS, CDR2 YFSETQ. The DNA of the CDR3 is TGCGCCAGCAGCACCGCGGTCTACAATGAGCAGTTCTTC. Amino acids: CASSTAVYNEQFF.

This clone has only a few counts. V is TRBV7-6 and J is TRBJ2-1; no firm D call. The CDR3 has 14 residues. The V gene's germline CDR1 is SGHVS and CDR2 FNYEAQ. V dropped 4 bases and J dropped 5 bases, with 12 bases sitting between them. CDR3 DNA: TGTGCCAGCAGCTCGTTAACAGCCGACAATGAGCAGTTCTTC. It specifies CASSSLTADNEQFF.

This clone was counted only a few times. The V and J genes are TRBV4-2 and TRBJ2-1, with 14 bases aligning to TRBD2. CDR1 and CDR2 from the germline V gene are LGHNA and YNFKEQ. Losses at the gene ends were 6 bases for V and 7 bases for J; bases not matched to a gene: 2. The CDR3 covers 14 residues. The CDR3 DNA is TGTGCCAGCAGGGGGACTAGCGGGAGAAATGAGCAGTTCTTC. Encoded protein: CASRGTSGRNEQFF.

As regards this clone: Since the CDR3 does not end with the conserved phenylalanine or tryptophan, this likely comes from a read error. Because the CDR3's place on the DNA is in doubt, the DNA is left out and the CDR3 is given as listed by TCRdb. The rearrangement links TRBV7-9 to TRBJ2-7. The germline gives CDR1 SEHNR, CDR2 FQNEAQ (reference sequence). The length of the CDR3 is 11 amino acids, counting both ends. The CDR3 is CASSLLRQSFG.